This T cell receptor beta chain was observed in a study of T cell repertoires in cytomegalovirus infection. Overall study: Signatures in public TCR beta sequences pointed to both CMV infection and matching HLA type. General study findings and limits: Ex vivo, HLA-C-restricted CMV-specific TCR beta clonotypes prevailed over the rest of the response.

TCRdb recomputed calls from the reads with MiXCR, one row per CDR3 protein. Seen here are approximately 910,000 distinct CDR3 sequences, about 33% observed once, and the top ten hold roughly 13%. Concerning this clonotype itself: No antigen is known for it.

Germline CDR1 and CDR2: PRHDT and FYEKMQ (reference sequence). CDR3 size: 14 residues. V lost 6 bases and J lost 0, with 6 bases in between. Source: cultured CD8+ T cells from PBMCs, taken from culture after CMV antigen stimulation. The rearrangement joins TRBV13 to TRBJ1-6; no firm D call. This TCR was sampled from a human donor in good health (CMV status not recorded). Some clones in this sample may be carry-over from other donors' samples. Written as DNA, the CDR3 is TGTGCCAGCAGGGACTACTCCTATAATTCACCCCTCCACTTT. It is translated as CASRDYSYNSPLHF.